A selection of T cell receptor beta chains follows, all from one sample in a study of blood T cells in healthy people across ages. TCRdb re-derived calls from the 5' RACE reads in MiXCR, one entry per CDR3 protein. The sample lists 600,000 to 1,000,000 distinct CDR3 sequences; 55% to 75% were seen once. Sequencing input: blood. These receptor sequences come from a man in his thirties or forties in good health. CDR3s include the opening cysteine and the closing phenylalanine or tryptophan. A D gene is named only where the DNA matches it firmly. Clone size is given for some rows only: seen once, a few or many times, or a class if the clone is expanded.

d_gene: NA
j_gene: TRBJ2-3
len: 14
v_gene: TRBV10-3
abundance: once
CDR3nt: TGTGCCATCAGGGGGGACGGAAACACAGATACGCAGTATTTT
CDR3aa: CAIRGDGNTDTQYF

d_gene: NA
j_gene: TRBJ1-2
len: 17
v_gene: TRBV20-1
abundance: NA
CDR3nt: TGCAGTGCTAGAGATCCACGGGGTGGAGGGCTTAACTATGGCTACACCTTC
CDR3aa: CSARDPRGGGLNYGYTF

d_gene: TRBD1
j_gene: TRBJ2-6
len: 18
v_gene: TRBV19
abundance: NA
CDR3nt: TGTGCCAGTACGAATTTAGGACAGGGCCCCTCTGGGGCCAACGTCCTGACTTTC
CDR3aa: CASTNLGQGPSGANVLTF

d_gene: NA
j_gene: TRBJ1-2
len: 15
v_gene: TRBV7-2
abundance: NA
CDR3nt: TGTGCCAGCAGCTCCCCCCGACGGAGGCAATATGGCTACACCTTC
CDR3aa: CASSSPRRRQYGYTF

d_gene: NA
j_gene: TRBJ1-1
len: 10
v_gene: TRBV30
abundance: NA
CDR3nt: TGTGCCTACTCGGGCGCTGAAGCTTTCTTT
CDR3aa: CAYSGAEAFF

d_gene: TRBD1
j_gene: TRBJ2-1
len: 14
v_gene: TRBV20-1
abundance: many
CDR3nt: TGCAGTGCTATCATTCCGGGACAGGCCAGTGAGCAGTTCTTC
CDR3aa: CSAIIPGQASEQFF

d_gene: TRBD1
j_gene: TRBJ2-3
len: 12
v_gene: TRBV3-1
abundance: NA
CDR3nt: TGTGCCAGCAGCCAAGGGGACAGGCCTGGGTATTTT
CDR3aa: CASSQGDRPGYF

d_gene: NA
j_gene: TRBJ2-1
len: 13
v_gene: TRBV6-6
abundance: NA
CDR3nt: TGTGCCAGCAGTTTCACAGGGAAGGGTGAGCAGTTCTTC
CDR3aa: CASSFTGKGEQFF

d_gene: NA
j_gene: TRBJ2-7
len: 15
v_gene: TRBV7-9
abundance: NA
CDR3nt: TGTGCCAGCAGCTTAGCCGGTTTCGGAATCTACGAGCAGTACTTC
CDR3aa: CASSLAGFGIYEQYF

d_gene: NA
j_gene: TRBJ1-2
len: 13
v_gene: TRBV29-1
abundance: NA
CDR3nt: TGCAGCGTTGCGAGTGGGACGGTGAATGGCTACACCTTC
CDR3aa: CSVASGTVNGYTF

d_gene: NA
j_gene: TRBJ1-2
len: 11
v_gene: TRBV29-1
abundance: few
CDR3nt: TGCAGCGTTGTGGTCGGGTATGGCTACACCTTC
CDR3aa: CSVVVGYGYTF

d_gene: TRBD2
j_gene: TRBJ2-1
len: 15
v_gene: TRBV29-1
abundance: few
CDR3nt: TGCAGCGTTGAAGATAGGCGGGAGTACTACAATGAGCAGTTCTTC
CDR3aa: CSVEDRREYYNEQFF

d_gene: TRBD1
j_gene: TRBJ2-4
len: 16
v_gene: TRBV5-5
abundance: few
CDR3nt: TGTGCCAGCAGCCTAGGGACAGGGATAGGTACGAGCATTCAGTACTTC
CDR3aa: CASSLGTGIGTSIQYF

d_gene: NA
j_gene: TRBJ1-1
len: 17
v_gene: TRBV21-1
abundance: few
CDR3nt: TGTGCCAGCAGCAAATGGGGCGCAGGGGTTTTTGGCACTGAAGCTTTCTTT
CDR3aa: CASSKWGAGVFGTEAFF

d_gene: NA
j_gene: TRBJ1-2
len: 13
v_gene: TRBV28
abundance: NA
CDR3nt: TGTGCCAGCACTCTTCCGGGACACCATGGCTACACCTTC
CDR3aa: CASTLPGHHGYTF

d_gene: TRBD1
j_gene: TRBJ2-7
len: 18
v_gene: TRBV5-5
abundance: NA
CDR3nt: TGTGCCAGCAGCTTTGGGGGGACAGGGGCTATTCCAACCTACGAGCAGTACTTC
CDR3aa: CASSFGGTGAIPTYEQYF

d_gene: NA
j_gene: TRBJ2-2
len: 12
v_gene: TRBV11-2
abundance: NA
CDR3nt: TGTGCCAGCAGGCGTCCTGCCGGGGAGCTGTTTTTT
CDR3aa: CASRRPAGELFF

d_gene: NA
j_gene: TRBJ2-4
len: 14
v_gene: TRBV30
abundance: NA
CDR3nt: TGTGCCTGGAGTGTACAGCCAGTCCAAAACATTCAGTACTTC
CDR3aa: CAWSVQPVQNIQYF

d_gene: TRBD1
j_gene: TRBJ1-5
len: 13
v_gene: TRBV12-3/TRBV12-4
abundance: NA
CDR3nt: TGTGCCAGTTCCGGACAGGGGATTCAGCCCCAGCATTTT
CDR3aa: CASSGQGIQPQHF

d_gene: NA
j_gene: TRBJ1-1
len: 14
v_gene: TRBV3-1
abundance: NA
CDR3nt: TGTGCCAGCAGTCCCCCCCGGGGTGACACTGAAGCTTTCTTT
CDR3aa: CASSPPRGDTEAFF

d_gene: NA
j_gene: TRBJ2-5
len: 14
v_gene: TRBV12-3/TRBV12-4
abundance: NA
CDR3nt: TGTGCCAGCAGCCCTAGCGGGGACAGGGAGACCCAGTACTTC
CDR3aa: CASSPSGDRETQYF

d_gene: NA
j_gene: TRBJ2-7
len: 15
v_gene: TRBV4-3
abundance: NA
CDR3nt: TGCGCCAGCAGCCAAGATACGGGAAGCTCCTACGAGCAGTACTTC
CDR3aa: CASSQDTGSSYEQYF

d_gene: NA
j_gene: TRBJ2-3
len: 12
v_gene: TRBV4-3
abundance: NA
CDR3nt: TGCGCCAGCAGCCAAGGGACAAATACGCAGTATTTT
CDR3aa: CASSQGTNTQYF

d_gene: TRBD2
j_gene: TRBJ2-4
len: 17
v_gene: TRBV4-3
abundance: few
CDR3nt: TGCGCCAGCAGCCAAGATGGACTAGCGGGGTCCAAAAACATTCAGTACTTC
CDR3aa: CASSQDGLAGSKNIQYF

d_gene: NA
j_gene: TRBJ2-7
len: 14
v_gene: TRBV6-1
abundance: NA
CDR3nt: TGTGCCAGCAAGTTCCGAGGTGGCTCCTACGAGCAGTACTTC
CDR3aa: CASKFRGGSYEQYF

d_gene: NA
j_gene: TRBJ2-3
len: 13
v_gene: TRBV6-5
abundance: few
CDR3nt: TGTGCCAGCAGTTCGACAGGCGGGGAGGGGCAGTATTTT
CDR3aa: CASSSTGGEGQYF

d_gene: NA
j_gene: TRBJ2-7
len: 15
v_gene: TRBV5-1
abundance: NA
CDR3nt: TGCGCCAGCAGCTCGACCGACGGTGGGTCCTACGAGCAGTACTTC
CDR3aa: CASSSTDGGSYEQYF

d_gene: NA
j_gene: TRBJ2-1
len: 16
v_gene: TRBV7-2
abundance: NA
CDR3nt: TGTGCCAGCAGCAAGCCCGGGGCCAGCTCCTACAATGAGCAGTTCTTC
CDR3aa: CASSKPGASSYNEQFF